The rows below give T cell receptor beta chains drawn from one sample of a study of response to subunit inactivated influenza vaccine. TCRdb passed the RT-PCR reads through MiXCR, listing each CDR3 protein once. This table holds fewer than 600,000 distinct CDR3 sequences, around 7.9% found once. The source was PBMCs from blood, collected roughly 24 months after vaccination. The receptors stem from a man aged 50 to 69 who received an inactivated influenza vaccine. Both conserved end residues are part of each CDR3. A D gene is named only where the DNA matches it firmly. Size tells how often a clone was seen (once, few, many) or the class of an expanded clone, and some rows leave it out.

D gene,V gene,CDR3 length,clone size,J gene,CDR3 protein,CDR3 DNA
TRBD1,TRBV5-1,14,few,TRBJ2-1,CASSLGQGAGEQFF,TGCGCCAGCAGCTTGGGCCAGGGGGCCGGTGAGCAGTTCTTC
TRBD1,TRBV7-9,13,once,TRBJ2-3,CASSPGTGATQYF,TGTGCCAGCAGCCCTGGGACAGGTGCTACGCAGTATTTT
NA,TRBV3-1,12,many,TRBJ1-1,CASSQEGSEAFF,TGTGCCAGCAGCCAAGAAGGGTCTGAAGCTTTCTTT
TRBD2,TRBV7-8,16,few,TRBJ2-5,CASSLAEGLAGETQYF,TGTGCCAGCAGCTTAGCGGAGGGACTAGCGGGAGAGACCCAGTACTTC
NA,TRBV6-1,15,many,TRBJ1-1,CASLNFRETNTEAFF,TGTGCCAGCTTAAACTTCAGGGAAACGAACACTGAAGCTTTCTTT
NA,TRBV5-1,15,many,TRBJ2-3,CASSLARKLADTQYF,TGCGCCAGCAGCTTGGCTAGAAAACTGGCAGATACGCAGTATTTT
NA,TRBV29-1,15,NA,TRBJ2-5,CSVEGTRGQLETQYF,TGCAGCGTTGAAGGGACCCGGGGACAACTAGAGACCCAGTACTTC
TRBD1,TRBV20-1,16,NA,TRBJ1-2,CSANYRGSIANYGYTF,TGCAGTGCCAACTACAGGGGGTCAATAGCTAACTATGGCTACACCTTC
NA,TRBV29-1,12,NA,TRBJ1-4,CSVRAANEKLFF,TGCAGCGTGCGGGCCGCTAATGAAAAACTGTTTTTT
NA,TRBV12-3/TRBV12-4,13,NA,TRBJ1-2,CASTRTSVYGYTF,TGTGCCAGCACCCGGACATCCGTCTATGGCTACACCTTC
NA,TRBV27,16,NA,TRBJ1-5,CASSPRWTSVDQPQHF,TGTGCCAGCAGTCCCAGGTGGACAAGTGTGGATCAGCCCCAGCATTTT
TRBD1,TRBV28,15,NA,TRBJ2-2,CAIPAGTGGIGELFF,TGTGCCATCCCAGCCGGGACAGGGGGCATCGGGGAGCTGTTTTTT
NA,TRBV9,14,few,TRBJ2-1,CASSVALAHNEQFF,TGTGCCAGCAGCGTAGCTCTGGCACACAATGAGCAGTTCTTC
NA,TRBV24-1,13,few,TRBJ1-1,CATSDETYREAFF,TGTGCCACCAGTGATGAAACGTATAGAGAAGCTTTCTTT